Sequencing of this T cell receptor (beta chain) was carried out in a study of patients and donors after allogeneic stem cell transplantation. Germline CDR1 reads DFQATT; CDR2 reads SNEGSKA (reference sequence). This CDR3 is built from 14 residues. Unmatched junction bases numbered 12, after V lost 3 bases and J lost 13 bases. This clonotype has at least ten counts. TCRdb reanalysed the RT-PCR reads using MiXCR and keeps one entry per CDR3 protein. The table records some 10,000 distinct CDR3 sequences, approximately 3.9% of them present only once. The chain carries TRBV20-1 and TRBJ2-1, with 10 nucleotides matching TRBD2. This clonotype was sampled from a human donor who was either an allogeneic HSCT recipient or a stem cell or donor lymphocyte infusion donor (not recorded which). It is not recorded whose cells these are; they may come from a transplant donor. The sample comprised blood, either unsorted or a sorted T cell fraction (not recorded which). The CDR3 is CSASPGTSVEPQFF. Here the CDR3 DNA reads TGCAGTGCTAGCCCCGGGACTAGCGTGGAACCCCAGTTCTTC.